This T cell receptor (beta chain) came from a study of blood T cell repertoires in COVID-19. CDR3 length: 13 residues. V lost 8 bases, J lost 2 bases, and 11 bases lay in between. This clone appeared a few times. This table comes from immunoSEQ multiplex PCR, and its TCRdb copy is limited to in-frame clones, with some not included. The repertoire holds around 60,000 clones, with roughly 84% as singletons. Sequenced sample: peripheral blood. The source is a woman between 55 and 75 years old with acute or convalescent COVID-19. This sequence joins TRBV12-3 or TRBV12-4 and TRBJ2-3; tentative D call: TRBD2 (6 bases). The CDR3 DNA sequence: TGTGCCAGCGGGCGGGGAACCACAGATACGCAGTATTTT. Amino acid sequence: CASGRGTTDTQYF.